This entry features one T cell receptor (beta chain) sequence. Its antigen is not identified. The data are from a study of CD8+ T cells in alopecia areata. Points from the study as a whole: Clonality in the scalp and expanded CD8+ clones ranked among the top 100 were significantly decreased by tofacitinib. One nonresponder leaves baseline CD8+ expansion's link to response uncertain.

RNA, once extracted, was reverse transcribed into cDNA for use as the sequencing template. The repertoire was sequenced with immunoSEQ multiplex PCR; TCRdb's copy has only in-frame clones and lacks some. The sample includes 150,000 to 200,000 clones, under 80% of them seen just once. Per the germline V gene, CDR1 is GTSNPN and CDR2 is SVGIG (reference sequence). The CDR3 is made up of 13 amino acids. V was clipped by 3 bases and J by 4 bases; unmatched bases: 5. The treatment here: oral pan-JAK inhibitor, 5-10 mg twice daily. Lesional scalp tissue (obtained by punch biopsy) and peripheral blood were collected from alopecia areata patients. PBMC-derived CD4+ and CD8+ T cells were sorted.

The receptor was derived from a human donor with alopecia areata. V and J are TRBV30 and TRBJ1-1; 7 positions agree with TRBD1. The input for sequencing was CD4+ T cells sorted from blood, taken at approximately week 50, from a patient treated with tofacitinib. CDR3 nucleotide sequence: TGTGCCTGGAGGCAGGGACAGAGCACTGAAGCTTTCTTT. Translated: CAWRQGQSTEAFF. The full variable domain, completed using reference TRBV30 and TRBJ1-1, is SQTIHQWPATLVQPVGSPLSLECTVEGTSNPNLYWYRQAAGRGLQLLFYSVGIGQISSEVPQNLSASRPQDRQFILSSKKLLLSDSGFYLCAWRQGQSTEAFFGQGTRLTVV.